These 17 T cell receptor beta chains share one sample of origin, sequenced in a study of blood T cell repertoires in COVID-19. Profiled with immunoSEQ multiplex PCR; TCRdb holds only in-frame clones, not every one. The data contain about 160,000 clones, around 87% of them seen just once; the ten biggest clones take up about 4.2%. The source material was peripheral blood. These TCRs come from a woman in her fifties or sixties with active or convalescent COVID-19.

CDR3 coding DNA: TGTGCCAGCAGCCAAGACTTATACATTTCCTACGAGCAGTACTTC. Its translation: CASSQDLYISYEQYF. The V gene is TRBV3-1 (or the pseudogene TRBV3-2), the J gene TRBJ2-7; D gene uncertain. CDR3 size: 15 residues. The V gene lost 0 bases and the J gene lost 1 base, with 10 bases spanning the gap. Germline loops: CDR1 LGHDT, CDR2 YNNKEL (reference sequence).

The chain links TRBV7-6 to TRBJ1-1; TRBD1 agrees at 7 bases. CDR3 size: 16 residues. Germline V gene sequence: CDR1 SGHVS, CDR2 FNYEAQ. V lost 5 bases to trimming and J lost 1 base; unmatched junction nucleotides: 10. CDR3: CASSPRGGAGNTEAFF. The CDR3 bases are TGTGCCAGCAGCCCAAGAGGGGGCGCGGGGAACACTGAAGCTTTCTTT.

The chain uses TRBV5-1 and TRBJ2-6; 8 nucleotides align to TRBD1. Germline V gene data show CDR1 as SGHRS and CDR2 as YFSETQ. J was trimmed by 3 bases and V by 0 bases; bases with no gene match: 2. This CDR3 is built from 16 residues. The CDR3 loop is CASSLGTGRGANVLTF. The CDR3 region has the DNA TGCGCCAGCAGCTTGGGGACAGGGCGTGGGGCCAACGTCCTGACTTTC.

The chain carries TRBV7-2 and TRBJ1-1, with 10 bases fitting TRBD1. From germline, CDR1 is SGHTA and CDR2 FQGNSA. This CDR3 contains 14 residues. V gave up 6 bases and J gave up 7 bases; unmatched junction bases: 8. Written as DNA, the CDR3 is TGTGCCAGCAGTTCGGGACAGGGGCTCGGTGAAGCTTTCTTT. This sequence encodes CASSSGQGLGEAFF.

This clone was picked up one time. The chain has TRBV12-3 or TRBV12-4 and TRBJ1-6; no definite D call. The CDR3 has 13 residues. V lost 0 bases and J lost 8, with 5 bases in between. The chain's CDR3 is CASSLAPDSPLHF. The CDR3 DNA is TGTGCCAGCAGTTTAGCGCCGGATTCACCCCTCCACTTT.

DNA of the CDR3: TGTGCCAGCAGCCCCCCCCTGGAGCAGTACTTC. Amino acid sequence: CASSPPLEQYF. The genes are TRBV7-3 and TRBJ2-7, with D hard to call. The germline V gene has CDR1 SGHTA and CDR2 FQGTGA. This CDR3 region has 11 residues. Between the trimmed V and J ends, which lost 5 bases and 7 bases, there was a span of 9 bases.

V usage is TRBV25-1 and J usage is TRBJ1-2; TRBD1 aligns across 7 bases. V gave up 8 bases and J gave up 5 bases; unmatched junction bases: 8. The germline gives CDR1 MGHDK, CDR2 SYGVNS. CDR3 length: 13 residues. The CDR3 region has the DNA TGTGCCAGCCACAGGGGTACGGGGTATGGCTACACCTTC. It is translated as CASHRGTGYGYTF.

This sequence joins TRBV6-2 or TRBV6-3 and TRBJ1-5; 7 nucleotides align to TRBD1. The CDR3 covers 16 residues. From germline, CDR1 is MNHEY and CDR2 SVGEGT. The trim removed 6 bases at V and 4 bases at J, leaving 12 bases unmatched. The CDR3 is CASSTRQGRGNQPQHF. The DNA for the CDR3 is TGTGCCAGCAGCACTCGACAGGGTCGAGGTAATCAGCCCCAGCATTTT.

This sequence joins TRBV10-2 and TRBJ2-3; TRBD2 agrees at 12 bases. Unmatched junction bases numbered 9, after V lost 11 bases and J lost 0 bases. The CDR3 extends over 16 amino acids. Germline-derived CDR1 and CDR2 are WSHSY and SAAADI. CDR3 in amino acids: CAARPSGGASTDTQYF. DNA for the CDR3: TGCGCCGCCCGCCCTAGCGGGGGGGCTAGCACAGATACGCAGTATTTT.

The rearrangement joins TRBV5-8 to TRBJ2-7; TRBD2 might be the D (6 bases). The CDR3 extends over 15 amino acids. Germline assignment: CDR1 SGHTS and CDR2 YDEGEE. Trimming cost V 4 bases and J 2 bases, with 16 bases left between them. The CDR3 loop reads CASSLTWGETYEQYF. CDR3 in DNA: TGTGCCAGCAGCCTGACGTGGGGGGAAACCTACGAGCAGTACTTC.

V is TRBV21-1 and J is TRBJ2-5; the tabulated D call, TRBD1, remains unverified against the DNA. TRBV21-1 is labeled a pseudogene. This CDR3 region has 16 residues. DNA for the CDR3: TGTGCCAGCAGTTCAGGGGGAGGAGGGGATCAAGAGACCCAGTACTTC. It codes for CASSSGGGGDQETQYF.

The genes are TRBV28 and TRBJ2-1; 7 bases are shared with TRBD2. With 6 bases clipped from V and 4 bases from J, the junction kept 9 bases outside the gene matches. From germline, CDR1 is MDHEN and CDR2 SYDVKM. The CDR3 runs 15 residues. The CDR3 DNA sequence: TGTGCCAGCAGAGAGGGGCTAGCGGTTTACAATGAGCAGTTCTTC. Translation: CASREGLAVYNEQFF.

With regard to this clone: This specimen includes other DNA sequences encoding the same CDR3. The chain joins TRBV5-1 to TRBJ1-4; a possible D gene is TRBD1 (6 bases). CDR1 is SGHRS, CDR2 YFSETQ, per germline. V lost 2 bases to trimming and J lost 5 bases, with 10 bases between them. The CDR3 spans 14 residues. In DNA form, the CDR3 reads TGCGCCAGCAGCTTAGGTCAGGGGAATGAAAAACTGTTTTTT. This sequence encodes CASSLGQGNEKLFF.

The genes are TRBV5-1 and TRBJ2-3; possibly TRBD1 for D (7 bases). This CDR3 spans 16 amino acids. Germline V gene data show CDR1 as SGHRS and CDR2 as YFSETQ. Trimming pared 0 bases from V and 6 bases from J, leaving 17 bases between. The CDR3 sequence is CASSLEGQGEVDTQYF. As DNA, the CDR3 is TGCGCCAGCAGCTTGGAGGGGCAGGGGGAGGTCGATACGCAGTATTTT.

The chain is built from TRBV4-3 and TRBJ2-2, with D uncertain. Trimming stripped 0 bases from V and 2 bases from J, with 10 bases between. The V gene's germline CDR1 is LGHNA and CDR2 YSLEER. The CDR3 loop spans 16 amino acids. DNA of the CDR3: TGCGCCAGCAGCCAAGATATAACAGTTAACACCGGGGAGCTGTTTTTT. Residues: CASSQDITVNTGELFF.

V usage is TRBV7-2 and J usage is TRBJ2-1, with 8 bases that match TRBD1. With 5 bases clipped from V and 9 bases from J, the junction kept 12 bases outside the gene matches. Germline-derived CDR1 and CDR2 are SGHTA and FQGNSA. CDR3 length: 15 residues. This chain's CDR3 is CASSPYGQGRGEQFF. The CDR3 coding sequence is TGTGCCAGCAGCCCCTATGGACAGGGCCGAGGTGAGCAGTTCTTC.

The chain has TRBV4-3 and TRBJ2-5, with 9 bases identical to TRBD2. The CDR3 loop spans 16 amino acids. Germline-derived CDR1 and CDR2 are LGHNA and YSLEER. After removal of 4 bases from V and 1 base from J, the junction contained 7 bases not matched to a gene. CDR3 in DNA: TGCGCCAGCAGCCTCCAAAGCGGGGGGCCCCAAGAGACCCAGTACTTC. Translation: CASSLQSGGPQETQYF.